Listed below are T cell receptor beta chains from one sample, sequenced in a study of T cells in localized non-small cell lung cancer. Sequencing was performed with immunoSEQ multiplex PCR; in TCRdb, only in-frame clones are kept and a portion is missing. In the table there are nearly 25,000 clones, around 86% of which are singletons. Source: peripheral blood, taken before any cancer treatment. Source of these receptors: a male donor at least 60 years old with stage II squamous cell lung carcinoma. CDR3s include the opening cysteine and the closing phenylalanine or tryptophan. The D gene is left open where the match is weak. The size entry is marked missing in some rows and otherwise reads once, few, many or a size class.

>TRBJ2-5|few|TRBV2|.
TGTGCCAGCAGGAGGCTAGTCAGCCAAGAGACCCAGTACTTC
CASRRLVSQETQYF
>TRBJ2-1|.|TRBV11-2|TRBD1
TGTGCCAGCAGCATGGGGACAGGGGGCTCCTACAATGAGCAGTTCTTC
CASSMGTGGSYNEQFF
>TRBJ2-3|.|TRBV27|TRBD1
TGTGCCAGCAGCCCACAGGGGGCAGCGAGGACAGATACGCAGTATTTT
CASSPQGAARTDTQYF
>TRBJ1-3|.|TRBV30|.
TGTGCCTGGACCCGAGGGCCAGCCCCTGGAAACACCATATATTTT
CAWTRGPAPGNTIYF
>TRBJ1-1|.|TRBV5-5|TRBD1
TGTGCCAGCAGCGTGGACAGGGAGCTTGAAGCTTTCTTT
CASSVDRELEAFF
>TRBJ2-3|.|TRBV6-5|TRBD1
TGTGCCAGCAGTCGGACAGGGCGAGATACGCAGTATTTT
CASSRTGRDTQYF
>TRBJ1-5|.|TRBV21-1|.
TGTGCCAGCAGGACCAGGGGGCTCTGTCAGCCCCAGCATTTT
CASRTRGLCQPQHF
>TRBJ1-4|.|TRBV7-2|.
TGTGCCAGCAGCTTAGTCCGGGCAACTAATGAAAAACTGTTTTTT
CASSLVRATNEKLFF
>TRBJ2-3|.|TRBV5-1|TRBD2
TGCGCCAGCGGCTTAGGGGCTAGCGGGGGTAGCACAGATACGCAGTATTTT
CASGLGASGGSTDTQYF
>TRBJ2-7|.|TRBV11-3|TRBD2
TGTGCCAGCAGCTTAGGCGGGGGAGGCTACGAGCAGTACTTC
CASSLGGGGYEQYF
>TRBJ2-2|.|TRBV2|.
TGTGCCAGCAGCGCCTTAAAGACCGGGGAGCTGTTTTTT
CASSALKTGELFF
>TRBJ1-1|.|TRBV18|TRBD1
TGTGCCAGCTCACAGACAGGGGGATCAACTGAAGCTTTCTTT
CASSQTGGSTEAFF
>TRBJ2-5|once|TRBV5-1|TRBD2
TGCGCCAGCAGCACCCGGACTAGCGGGGGGGCTAGTTCGGAGACCCAGTACTTC
CASSTRTSGGASSETQYF
>TRBJ1-2|.|TRBV4-3|.
TGCGCCAGCAGCCAAGATCTGACGGATGGCTACACCTTC
CASSQDLTDGYTF
>TRBJ1-2|.|TRBV4-1|.
TGCGCCAGCAGCCAGCCGGGAAGAACTCGTCGAGGCTACACCTTC
CASSQPGRTRRGYTF
>TRBJ1-1|once|TRBV6-5|.
TGTGCCAGCAGTTCGTGGGACGGCAACACTGAAGCTTTCTTT
CASSSWDGNTEAFF
>TRBJ1-2|.|TRBV28|.
TGTGCCAGCAGTTTATACGGGAAGGGGGGCTGGTCGGGCGGCTACACCTTC
CASSLYGKGGWSGGYTF
>TRBJ2-3|.|TRBV4-3|.
TGCGCCAGCAGCCTCCGAGATACGCAGTATTTT
CASSLRDTQYF
>TRBJ2-7|.|TRBV11-2|TRBD2
TGTGCCAGCAGCTTCCGCGGGAGTCAGTACGAGCAGTACTTC
CASSFRGSQYEQYF
>TRBJ1-5|few|TRBV19|.
TGTGCCAGTAGTATAGAATGGAATCAGCCCCAGCATTTT
CASSIEWNQPQHF
>TRBJ2-7|.|TRBV7-2|.
TGTGCCAGCAGCTTATATTTGGGCAGTTCCTACGAGCAGTACTTC
CASSLYLGSSYEQYF
>TRBJ1-6|.|TRBV11-3|TRBD1
TGTGCCAGCAGCAGGGGACAGGAGAATTCACCCCTCCACTTT
CASSRGQENSPLHF
>TRBJ2-2|.|TRBV19|.
TGTGCCAGTAGTATGCGAAGGCATAGCACCGGGGAGCTGTTTTTT
CASSMRRHSTGELFF